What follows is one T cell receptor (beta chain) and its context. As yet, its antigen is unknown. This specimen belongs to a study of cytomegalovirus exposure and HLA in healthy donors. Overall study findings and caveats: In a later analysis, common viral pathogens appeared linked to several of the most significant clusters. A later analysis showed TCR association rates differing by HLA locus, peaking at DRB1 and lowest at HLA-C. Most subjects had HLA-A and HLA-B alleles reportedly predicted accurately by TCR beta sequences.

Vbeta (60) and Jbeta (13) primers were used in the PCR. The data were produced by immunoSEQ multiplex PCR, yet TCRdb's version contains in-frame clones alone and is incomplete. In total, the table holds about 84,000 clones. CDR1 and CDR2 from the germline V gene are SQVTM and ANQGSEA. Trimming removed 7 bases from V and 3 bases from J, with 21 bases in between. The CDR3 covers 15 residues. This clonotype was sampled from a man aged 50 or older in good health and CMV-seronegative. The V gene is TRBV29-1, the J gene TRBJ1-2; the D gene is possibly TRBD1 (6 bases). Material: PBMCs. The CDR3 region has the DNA TGCAGCGCAAGTTCCCTAGGACAGCAAGACTATGGCTACACCTTC. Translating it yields CSASSLGQQDYGYTF. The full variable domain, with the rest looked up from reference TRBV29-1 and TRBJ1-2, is SAVISQKPSRDICQRGTSLTIQCQVDSQVTMMFWYRQQPGQSLTLIATANQGSEATYESGFVIDKFPISRPNLTFSTLTVSNMSPEDSSIYLCSASSLGQQDYGYTFGSGTRLTVV.